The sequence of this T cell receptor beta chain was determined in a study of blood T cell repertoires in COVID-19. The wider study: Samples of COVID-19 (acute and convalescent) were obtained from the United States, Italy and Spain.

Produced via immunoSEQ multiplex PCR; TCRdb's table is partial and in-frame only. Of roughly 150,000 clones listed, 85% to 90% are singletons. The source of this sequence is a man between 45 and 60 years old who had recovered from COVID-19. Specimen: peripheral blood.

The CDR3 protein is CASSSDRANTQYF. The CDR3 DNA reads TGCGCCAGCAGCTCGGACAGGGCGAATACGCAGTATTTT. V and J are TRBV5-1 and TRBJ2-3, with 8 bases lining up with TRBD1. The V and J ends lost 3 bases and 7 bases, in that order; junction bases with no gene match: 4. There are 13 residues in the CDR3. The germline gives CDR1 SGHRS, CDR2 YFSETQ.